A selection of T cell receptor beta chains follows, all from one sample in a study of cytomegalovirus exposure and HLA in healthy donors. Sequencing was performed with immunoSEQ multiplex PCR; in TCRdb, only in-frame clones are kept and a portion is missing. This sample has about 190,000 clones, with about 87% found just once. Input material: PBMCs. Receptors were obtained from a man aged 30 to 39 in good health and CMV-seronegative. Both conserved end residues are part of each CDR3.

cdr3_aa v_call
CASRYPGTGNDIQYF TRBV6-1
CASSQLPGQTYTF TRBV4-1
CASSPTGGSLTDTQYF TRBV5-1
CASSQDKSSYNEQFF TRBV4-3
CASRVSGDRNSPLHF TRBV2
CASSLGDRVDYGYTF TRBV5-1
CSPTGKSGANVLTF TRBV29-1
CASSFLDRGQRGQPQHF TRBV28
CASSRAPTGAQETQYF TRBV5-6
CASSLITGASYNEQFF TRBV27
CASSLEFSQPQHF TRBV5-6
CASRETVSGSEQYF TRBV6-5
CASTDQGAVQPQHF TRBV6-6
CASTQPRLAGLNTGELFF TRBV19
CASSLVGQNTGELFF TRBV27
CASSLPRQPQHF TRBV19
CASSLEPMITDTQYF TRBV7-6
CASRTGTSSGYTF TRBV5-4
CASSYGGGVGETQYF TRBV6-5
CASSLLRAGEGDWGYNEQFF TRBV27
CASGGPLTYEQYF TRBV6-5
CASSRRTGGQYF TRBV14
CASSYVKGAGANVLTF TRBV6-6
CASSQATGTGIEKLFF TRBV4-1
CASSFNIGNTGELFF TRBV11-2
CASSPEILRGEQFF TRBV11-2
CASSTPGQSTGQYF TRBV19
CATSREGRGTPLSYEQYF TRBV15
CASSLGTIQGSPLHF TRBV5-1
CASSDALGSSGANGLTF TRBV2
CASSFRDREYGYTF TRBV5-6
CASRPHRFPTDTQYF TRBV19
CASSEGSNYEQYF TRBV2
CATEDTVVYEQYF TRBV11-2
CASSSLYRTVLETQYF TRBV6-6
CASSIGLAGTSYEQYF TRBV5-4
CASSPITENTEAFF TRBV18
CATRKGVMYYGYTF TRBV6-5
CASSLQSTSGSIDTQYF TRBV5-1
CASSLPTGEYNEQFF TRBV7-2
CASSTDVRGYQPQHF TRBV19
CATSGAGWNTGELFF TRBV15
CASSQQGPLYGYTF TRBV14
CASSSEMTGELFF TRBV6-5
CASSSGTGGEKLFF TRBV5-1
CASSTLSSPLHF TRBV19
CAWSFGTNQETQYF TRBV30
CASSATGEGGYTF TRBV6-1
CASSQDGRGFGYGYTF TRBV14
CASSLSSGSYEQYF TRBV11-1
CASTLLAGVGGELFF TRBV6-6
CASSWTQETQYF TRBV2
CASSQPTEDTIYF TRBV4-2
CASSQIAEGLEQYF TRBV5-4
CASSPRRDSTDTQYF TRBV13
CSVDPGLAVIKSSYEQYF TRBV29-1
CASSRNDRVRSPLHF TRBV2
CASSFSHAGELFF TRBV7-2
CASSPPAAVADTQYF TRBV5-1
CASSPRYLGGQGSPLHF TRBV18